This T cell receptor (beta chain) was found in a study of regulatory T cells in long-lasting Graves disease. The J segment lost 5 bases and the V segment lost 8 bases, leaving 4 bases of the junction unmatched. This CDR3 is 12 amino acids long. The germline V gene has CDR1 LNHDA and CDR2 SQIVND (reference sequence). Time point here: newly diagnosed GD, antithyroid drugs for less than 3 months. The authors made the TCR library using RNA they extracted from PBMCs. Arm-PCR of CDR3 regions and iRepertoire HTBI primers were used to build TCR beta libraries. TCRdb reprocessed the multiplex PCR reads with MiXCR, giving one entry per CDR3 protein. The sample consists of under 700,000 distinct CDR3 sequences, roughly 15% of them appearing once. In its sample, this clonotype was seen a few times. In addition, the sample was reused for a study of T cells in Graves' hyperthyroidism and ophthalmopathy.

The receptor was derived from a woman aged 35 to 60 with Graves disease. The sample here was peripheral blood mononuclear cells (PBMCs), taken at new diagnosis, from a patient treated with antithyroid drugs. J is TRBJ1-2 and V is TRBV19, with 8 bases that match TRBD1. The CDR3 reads CASSGGRYGYTF. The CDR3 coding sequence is TGTGCCAGTTCAGGGGGCCGGTATGGCTACACCTTC.